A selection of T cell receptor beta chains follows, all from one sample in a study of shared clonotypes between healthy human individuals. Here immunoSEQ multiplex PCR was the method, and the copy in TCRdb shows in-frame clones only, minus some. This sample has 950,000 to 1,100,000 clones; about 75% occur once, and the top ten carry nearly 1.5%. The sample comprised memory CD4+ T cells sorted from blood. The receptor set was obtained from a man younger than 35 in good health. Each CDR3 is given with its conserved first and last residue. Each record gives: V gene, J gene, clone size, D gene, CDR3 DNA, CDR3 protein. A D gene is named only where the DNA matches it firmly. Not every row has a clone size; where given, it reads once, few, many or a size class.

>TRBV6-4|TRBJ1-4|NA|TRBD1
TGTGCCAGCAGTCCAGGGGGGCCTAATGAAAAACTGTTTTTT
CASSPGGPNEKLFF
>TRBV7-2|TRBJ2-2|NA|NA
TGTGCCAGCAGCTTGGGGGGAGTTCAGAACACCGGGGAGCTGTTTTTT
CASSLGGVQNTGELFF
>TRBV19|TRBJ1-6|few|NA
TGTGCCAGTAGTATGGCCTTGCGGGAGGGTTATAATTCACCCCTCCACTTT
CASSMALREGYNSPLHF
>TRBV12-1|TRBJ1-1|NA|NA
TGTGCCAGCAGCGACCCCGGGGAAGGGAACACTGAAGCTTTCTTT
CASSDPGEGNTEAFF
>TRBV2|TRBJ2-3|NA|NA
TGTGCCAGCAGCCGGGACGTAGATACGCAGTATTTT
CASSRDVDTQYF
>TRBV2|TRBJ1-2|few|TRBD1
TGTGCCAGAAGGAACTCAGGGGGTAGTGGCTACACCTTC
CARRNSGGSGYTF
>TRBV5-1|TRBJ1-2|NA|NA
TGCGCCAGCAGCTTCGAGGGGATCAGTAATGGCTACACCTTC
CASSFEGISNGYTF
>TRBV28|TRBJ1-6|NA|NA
TGTGCCAGCAGCCCCGCGGAGCTATCGTATACTTCACCCCTCCACTTT
CASSPAELSYTSPLHF
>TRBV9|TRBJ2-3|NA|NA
TGTGCCAGCAGCGTCGTGACAACTAGCACAGATACGCAGTATTTT
CASSVVTTSTDTQYF
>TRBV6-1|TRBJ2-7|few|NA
TGTGCCAGCAGGACCCTCCTAGGGACCTACGAGCAGTACTTC
CASRTLLGTYEQYF
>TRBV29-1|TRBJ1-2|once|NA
TGCAGCGTTGAGTCTCCCAGGTTAGATGGCTACACCTTC
CSVESPRLDGYTF
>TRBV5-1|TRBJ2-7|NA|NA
TGCGCCAGCAGCTTGGCAACAGCTAACTACGAGCAGTACTTC
CASSLATANYEQYF
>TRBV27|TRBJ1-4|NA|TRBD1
TGTGCCAGCAGTACTACTACAGGGGACGGTGTCGGAAAACTGTTTTTT
CASSTTTGDGVGKLFF
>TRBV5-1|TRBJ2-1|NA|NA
TGCGCCAGCAGCTTGGAGGAAGGCTATTGGGGGAATGAGCAGTTCTTC
CASSLEEGYWGNEQFF
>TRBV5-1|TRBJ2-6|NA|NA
TGCGCCAGCAGCCCCCAGGAGTCGAGGGCCAACGTCCTGACTTTC
CASSPQESRANVLTF
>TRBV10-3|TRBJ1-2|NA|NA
TGTGCCATCAGTGATCCAGGTTTGGGGGGAAGCGGCTACACCTTC
CAISDPGLGGSGYTF
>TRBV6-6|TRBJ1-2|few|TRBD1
TGTGCCAGCAGTAAACGGGACAGGGAAAGTGGCTATGGCTACACCTTC
CASSKRDRESGYGYTF
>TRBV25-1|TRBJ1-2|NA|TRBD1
TGTGCCAGCTCCAGGGGGGAAGGCTATGGCTACACCTTC
CASSRGEGYGYTF
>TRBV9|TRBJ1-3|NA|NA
TGTGCCAGCAGCGTATTCGACTTGAGCTCTGGAAACACCATATATTTT
CASSVFDLSSGNTIYF
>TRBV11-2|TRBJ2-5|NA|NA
TGTGCCAGCAGCTTAGAGATCGAGACCCAGTACTTC
CASSLEIETQYF
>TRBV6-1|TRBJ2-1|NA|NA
TGTGCCAGCAGGCGGGACGGACCCCAAGAGCAGTTCTTC
CASRRDGPQEQFF
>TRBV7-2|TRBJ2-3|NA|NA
TGTGCCAGCAGCTTGGATGGGTTAACGCAGTATTTT
CASSLDGLTQYF
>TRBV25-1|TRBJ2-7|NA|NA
TGTGCCAGCAAGGACTTTAATACCTACGAGCAGTACTTC
CASKDFNTYEQYF
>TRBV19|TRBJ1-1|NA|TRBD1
TGTGCCAGTCGCCGGGACAGAGACACTGAAGCTTTCTTT
CASRRDRDTEAFF
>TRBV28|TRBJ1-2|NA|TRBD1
TGTGCCAGCGGCGGGACAGTGGATGGCTACACCTTC
CASGGTVDGYTF
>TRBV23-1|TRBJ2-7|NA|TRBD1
TGCGCCAGCAGTCAATTCAGGGGACAGGGCTCCTACGAGCAGTACTTC
CASSQFRGQGSYEQYF
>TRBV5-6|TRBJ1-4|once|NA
TGTGCCAGCAGCTTGCGGCAGGAGGGTGAAAAACTGTTTTTT
CASSLRQEGEKLFF
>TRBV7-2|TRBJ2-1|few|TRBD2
TGTGCCAGCAGCTTAAGGCCTAGCGGGATAGGAGACAATGAGCAGTTCTTC
CASSLRPSGIGDNEQFF
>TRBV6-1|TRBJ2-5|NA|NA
TGTGCCAGCAGTGAAAGGGGAGGTGTGGCGAGAGAGACCCAGTACTTC
CASSERGGVARETQYF
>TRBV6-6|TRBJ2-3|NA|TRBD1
TGTGCCAGCAGGTCACCCCGGGACAGGGTAGCAGGTACGCAGTATTTT
CASRSPRDRVAGTQYF
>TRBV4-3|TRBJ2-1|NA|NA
TGCGCCAGCAGCCAAGTCCTCAGTGAGGTGCAGTTCTTC
CASSQVLSEVQFF
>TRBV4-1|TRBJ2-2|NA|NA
TGCGCCAGCAGCCGGGTTGGGGTTTCCGGGGAGCTGTTTTTT
CASSRVGVSGELFF